This T cell receptor beta chain was profiled in a study of blood T cells in healthy people across ages. Note on this clonotype: Antigen specificity is unknown.

Broader study findings: A greater number of naive CD4+ cells and higher diversity distinguished long-lived donors from aged donors.

A second PCR, run for roughly 7 to 12 cycles, used a sample-barcoded 5' primer plus a J-beta primer mix. TCRdb redid the calling of the 5' RACE reads with MiXCR, one entry per CDR3 protein. The sample contains about 630,000 distinct CDR3 sequences, around 20% of which appear only once. CDR3 size: 13 residues. V was shortened by 0 bases and J by 5 bases, with 7 bases between the two germline ends. Looked up from germline, CDR1 is ENHRY and CDR2 is SYGVKD. The sample taken for sequencing was blood. The clonotype was recovered from a man aged 65 to 85 in good health. This chain connects TRBV10-3 to TRBJ2-5; TRBD2 might be the D (5 bases). In nucleotides, the CDR3 is TGTGCCATCAGTGAGTCGGACTCTGAGACCCAGTACTTC. Its translation: CAISESDSETQYF.